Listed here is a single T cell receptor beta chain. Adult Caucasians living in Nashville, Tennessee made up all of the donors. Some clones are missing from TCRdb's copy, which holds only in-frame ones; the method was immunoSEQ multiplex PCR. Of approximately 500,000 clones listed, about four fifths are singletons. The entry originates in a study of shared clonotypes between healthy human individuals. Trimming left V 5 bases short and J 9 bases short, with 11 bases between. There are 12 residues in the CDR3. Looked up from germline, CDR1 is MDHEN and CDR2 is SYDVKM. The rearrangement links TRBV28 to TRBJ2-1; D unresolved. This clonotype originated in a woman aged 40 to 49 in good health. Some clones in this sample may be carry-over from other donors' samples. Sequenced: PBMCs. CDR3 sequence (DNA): TGTGCCAGCAGTCAACGAACGAGTGAGCAGTTCTTC. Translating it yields CASSQRTSEQFF. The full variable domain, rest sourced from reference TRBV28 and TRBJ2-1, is DVKVTQSSRYLVKRTGEKVFLECVQDMDHENMFWYRQDPGLGLRLIYFSYDVKMKEKGDIPEGYSVSREKKERFSLILESASTNQTSMYLCASSQRTSEQFFGPGTRLTVL.